The clone carrying this T cell receptor beta chain appeared once. The data originate from a study of blood T cell repertoires in COVID-19. Study at large: Sources were T cells, B-cell-depleted T cells, or PBMCs; the material itself was cDNA or gDNA.

The CDR3 runs to 13 residues. V dropped 4 bases and J dropped 0 bases, with 7 bases sitting between them. Germline CDR1 SGHAT, CDR2 FQNNGV. In the source study's methods: Reference gene primer amplification in the assay estimated nucleated cell counts. TCRdb keeps only in-frame clones here, not all; method: immunoSEQ multiplex PCR. The D gene and trimming were derived from the DNA, and the V and J assignments and clone size from that table. The profile shows about 480,000 clones, roughly 90% of them singletons. Residents of about 25 US areas, aged about 18 to 95 years, made up the participants. Resolution of symptoms, clearance, or two negative PCRs was present in recovered Cohort 3 donors.

The sample was PBMCs or T cells enriched from blood (not recorded which). The rearrangement uses TRBV11-2 and TRBJ2-7, with D unclear. This clonotype was sampled from a woman in her thirties or forties who had recovered from COVID-19. The DNA of the CDR3 is TGTGCCAGCAGCTCCCTTAACTCCTACGAGCAGTACTTC. Translating gives CASSSLNSYEQYF. The full variable domain, with the rest looked up from reference TRBV11-2 and TRBJ2-7, is EAGVAQSPRYKIIEKRQSVAFWCNPISGHATLYWYQQILGQGPKLLIQFQNNGVVDDSQLPKDRFSAERLKGVDSTLKIQPAKLEDSAVYLCASSSLNSYEQYFGPGTRLTVT.